This T cell receptor beta chain came from a study of blood T cell repertoires in COVID-19. Profiled with immunoSEQ multiplex PCR; TCRdb holds only in-frame clones, not every one. This table has about 220,000 clones, roughly 80% appearing once. The CDR3 loop spans 15 amino acids. The V end was cut by 0 bases, the J end by 7 bases, with 16 bases between. Germline CDR1 SGHTS, CDR2 YDEGEE. The study drew participants aged about 18 to 89 years from 20 to 30 US areas. The chain combines TRBV5-8 with TRBJ1-1; no clear D. The source is a woman aged 45-65 years who had been exposed to COVID-19. Sequencing input: PBMCs or T cells enriched from blood (not recorded which). CDR3 sequence: CASSLATRMAIEAFF. The CDR3, as DNA: TGTGCCAGCAGCTTGGCCACGAGGATGGCAATTGAAGCTTTCTTT.